The present T cell receptor (beta chain) was sequenced within a study of T cells in Graves' hyperthyroidism and ophthalmopathy. CDR1 and CDR2 (germline): ENHRY, SYGVKD. The CDR3 spans 23 amino acids, including both terminal residues. Regions amplified from RNA transcripts were the TCR beta CDR3 regions. During a first-round RT-PCR of the TCR CDR3, the HTBI primer set was used. TCRdb re-called the multiplex PCR reads with MiXCR, one entry per CDR3 protein. Counted here are 45,000 to 50,000 distinct CDR3 sequences, around 45% occurring once; the ten biggest clones make up roughly 32%. A note on this clonotype: Because the CDR3's place on the DNA is in doubt, the DNA is left out and the CDR3 is given as listed by TCRdb.

The sequence was obtained from a woman aged 45-60 years with Graves' hyperthyroidism. The chain employs TRBV10-3 and TRBJ1-2; TRBD1, the D gene given by the table, was not confirmed from the DNA. Input material: peripheral blood or thyroid tissue (not recorded which). CDR3 region: CAIRAAGGDYGYTFGSGTYGYTF.